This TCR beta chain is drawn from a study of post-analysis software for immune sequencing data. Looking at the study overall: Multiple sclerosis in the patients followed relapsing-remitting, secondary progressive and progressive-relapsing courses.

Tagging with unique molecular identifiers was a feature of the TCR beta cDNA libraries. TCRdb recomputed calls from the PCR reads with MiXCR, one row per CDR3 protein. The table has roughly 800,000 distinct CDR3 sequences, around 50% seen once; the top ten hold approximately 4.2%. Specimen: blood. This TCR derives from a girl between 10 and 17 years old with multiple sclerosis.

The CDR3 DNA sequence: TGTGCCAGCAGCTCGGGACTAGCGAGCAGCTCCTACGAGCAGTACTTC. Translating it yields CASSSGLASSSYEQYF. V usage is TRBV7-6 and J usage is TRBJ2-7, with TRBD2 identical over 10 bases. V trimming: 4 bases; J trimming: 0 bases; junction bases outside the gene matches: 6. CDR1 and CDR2 (germline): SGHVS, FNYEAQ. The CDR3 totals 16 residues.